These T cell receptor beta chains were read from a single sample in a study of response to subunit inactivated influenza vaccine. Via MiXCR, TCRdb re-called the RT-PCR reads, giving one row per CDR3 protein. The data hold more than 550,000 distinct CDR3 sequences, with 10% to 15% observed a single time. This specimen was PBMCs from blood, taken on the day of vaccination. The receptor set was obtained from a man aged 45-65 years who received an inactivated influenza vaccine. Both conserved end residues are part of each CDR3. The order of the fields is J gene, D gene, clone size, V gene, CDR3 protein, CDR3 DNA. A D gene is named only where the DNA matches it firmly. Rows give clone size only sometimes, using once, few, many, or a class for an expanded clone.

TRBJ2-3	NA	few	TRBV12-3/TRBV12-4	CASTPAPSTQYF	TGTGCCAGCACCCCCGCCCCCAGCACGCAGTATTTT
TRBJ2-3	TRBD2	NA	TRBV5-1	CASSLGSSGGNTDTQYF	TGCGCCAGCAGCTTGGGATCTAGCGGGGGGAACACAGATACGCAGTATTTT
TRBJ1-4	NA	NA	TRBV5-6	CASSALDEKLFF	TGTGCCAGCAGCGCCCTGGACGAAAAACTGTTTTTT
TRBJ2-2	NA	NA	TRBV4-3	CASSRTALYTGELFF	TGCGCCAGCAGCCGAACTGCACTCTACACCGGGGAGCTGTTTTTT
TRBJ2-1	TRBD1	few	TRBV7-2	CASSSLTGGRNEQFF	TGTGCCAGCAGCTCCTTGACAGGGGGCAGGAATGAGCAGTTCTTC
TRBJ2-1	TRBD1	few	TRBV19	CASSIPAGTGAGWDEQFF	TGTGCCAGTAGTATTCCAGCGGGGACAGGGGCAGGATGGGATGAGCAGTTCTTC
TRBJ2-7	NA	NA	TRBV5-1	CASSLKGDGDSYEQYF	TGCGCCAGCAGCTTGAAAGGGGACGGAGACTCCTACGAGCAGTACTTC
TRBJ2-3	NA	NA	TRBV12-3/TRBV12-4	CASSLSGLAGATQYF	TGTGCCAGCAGTTTAAGTGGACTTGCCGGGGCTACGCAGTATTTT
TRBJ2-7	TRBD1	NA	TRBV18	CASSPMGQNYEQYF	TGTGCCAGCTCACCAATGGGACAGAACTACGAGCAGTACTTC
TRBJ2-7	TRBD1	few	TRBV5-6	CASFPPGGSEQYF	TGTGCCAGCTTCCCCCCAGGGGGCAGCGAGCAGTACTTC
TRBJ2-7	TRBD1	NA	TRBV6-5	CASTHRGYEQYF	TGTGCCAGCACCCACAGGGGCTACGAGCAGTACTTC
TRBJ2-1	TRBD2	few	TRBV10-3	CAISAPEALAGGTDEQFF	TGTGCCATCAGTGCGCCGGAGGCACTAGCGGGGGGAACGGATGAGCAGTTCTTC
TRBJ2-7	NA	few	TRBV6-5	CASSSPNRHEQYF	TGTGCCAGCAGTTCGCCCAATCGCCACGAGCAGTACTTC
TRBJ2-3	TRBD2	many	TRBV29-1	CSVEGSETSGWTRTDTQYF	TGCAGCGTTGAAGGGTCGGAGACTAGCGGTTGGACGCGCACAGATACGCAGTATTTT
TRBJ2-3	NA	many	TRBV28	CASSFSTILGPGRTDTQYF	TGTGCCAGCAGTTTTTCGACTATTTTGGGCCCTGGTCGCACAGATACGCAGTATTTT
TRBJ2-1	NA	NA	TRBV5-6	CASSYSPGLSYNEQFF	TGTGCCAGCAGCTACTCTCCGGGACTGAGCTACAATGAGCAGTTCTTC
TRBJ2-2	NA	NA	TRBV20-1	CSAGGGNTWELFF	TGCAGTGCAGGGGGCGGGAACACCTGGGAGCTGTTTTTT
TRBJ2-5	TRBD2	many	TRBV5-1	CASSLVLAGEETQYF	TGCGCCAGCAGCTTGGTGTTAGCGGGGGAAGAGACCCAGTACTTC
TRBJ2-3	NA	many	TRBV4-2	CASSQVPGRGADTQYF	TGTGCCAGCAGCCAAGTTCCAGGCCGAGGGGCAGATACGCAGTATTTT
TRBJ2-6	NA	NA	TRBV28	CASSQGSPGANVLTF	TGTGCCAGCAGTCAGGGTTCGCCTGGGGCCAACGTCCTGACTTTC
TRBJ2-1	TRBD2	few	TRBV29-1	CSVEGLGGNEQFF	TGCAGCGTTGAGGGACTGGGAGGGAATGAGCAGTTCTTC
TRBJ2-7	TRBD1	few	TRBV11-2	CASSLRTGALEQYF	TGTGCCAGCAGCTTAAGGACAGGAGCGCTCGAGCAGTACTTC
TRBJ2-7	NA	few	TRBV29-1	CSVGQRLGYEQYF	TGCAGCGTCGGACAGAGATTGGGATACGAGCAGTACTTC
TRBJ1-5	NA	NA	TRBV6-1	CASSEMGAQPQHF	TGTGCCAGCAGTGAAATGGGGGCTCAGCCCCAGCATTTT
TRBJ2-3	TRBD2	NA	TRBV29-1	CSATGGGRGTDTQYF	TGCAGCGCCACCGGGGGGGGGCGCGGCACAGATACGCAGTATTTT
TRBJ2-7	TRBD2	few	TRBV7-6	CASSPRAGGTYEQYF	TGTGCCAGCAGCCCCCGAGCGGGAGGAACCTACGAGCAGTACTTC
TRBJ2-3	NA	NA	TRBV12-3/TRBV12-4	CASSFEPAGTQYF	TGTGCCAGCAGTTTCGAGCCCGCGGGTACGCAGTATTTT
TRBJ1-4	NA	NA	TRBV7-2	CASSFGPKEEKLFF	TGTGCCAGCAGCTTCGGACCGAAGGAGGAAAAACTGTTTTTT
TRBJ2-7	TRBD2	NA	TRBV6-2/TRBV6-3	CASSYGREGRYEQYF	TGTGCCAGCAGTTACGGGCGGGAGGGCCGCTACGAGCAGTACTTC
TRBJ2-1	NA	many	TRBV11-2	CASSHGVAWPSSSYNEQFF	TGTGCCAGCAGCCATGGGGTGGCCTGGCCCTCAAGCTCCTACAATGAGCAGTTCTTC
TRBJ1-3	NA	NA	TRBV11-1	CASSLVPGPLSSGNTIYF	TGTGCCAGCAGCTTGGTGCCCGGACCCTTATCCTCTGGAAACACCATATATTTT
TRBJ1-6	TRBD1	many	TRBV10-3	CAISGNTQGDSPLHF	TGTGCCATCAGTGGGAACACCCAGGGGGATTCACCCCTCCACTTT
TRBJ2-7	NA	few	TRBV12-3/TRBV12-4	CASSQGYGEQYF	TGTGCCAGCAGCCAGGGCTACGGGGAGCAGTACTTC
TRBJ2-7	NA	few	TRBV11-2	CASSPRIQGAEQYF	TGTGCCAGCAGCCCGCGTATACAGGGCGCCGAGCAGTACTTC
TRBJ2-6	NA	NA	TRBV12-3/TRBV12-4	CAASTDGANVLTF	TGTGCCGCCAGTACGGATGGGGCCAACGTCCTGACTTTC
TRBJ2-1	NA	many	TRBV12-3/TRBV12-4	CASSLSVHNEQFF	TGTGCCAGCAGTTTGTCCGTACACAATGAGCAGTTCTTC
TRBJ1-2	TRBD1	few	TRBV29-1	CSVARTTGTGDGYTF	TGCAGCGTTGCGAGGACCACCGGGACAGGGGACGGCTACACCTTC
TRBJ2-7	TRBD2	NA	TRBV29-1	CSVLPGLASDEQYF	TGCAGCGTACTCCCGGGACTAGCGTCAGACGAGCAGTACTTC
TRBJ1-2	TRBD1	NA	TRBV5-1	CASSGSGTGGGYTF	TGCGCCAGCAGCGGCTCCGGGACAGGGGGCGGCTACACCTTC
TRBJ1-2	NA	NA	TRBV29-1	CSVSGYTF	TGCAGCGTAAGCGGCTACACCTTC
TRBJ2-1	TRBD2	few	TRBV29-1	CSVALGSGGSYNEQFF	TGCAGCGTTGCTTTAGGTAGCGGGGGGTCCTACAATGAGCAGTTCTTC
TRBJ2-1	TRBD2	few	TRBV6-2/TRBV6-3	CASSYSASGGNEQFF	TGTGCCAGCAGTTACTCGGCTAGCGGGGGGAATGAGCAGTTCTTC
TRBJ2-7	TRBD1	many	TRBV5-1	CASSSGQGSYEQYF	TGCGCCAGCAGCTCAGGACAGGGTTCCTACGAGCAGTACTTC
TRBJ1-5	NA	few	TRBV30	CAWSATLLNQPQHF	TGTGCCTGGAGTGCGACCCTATTAAATCAGCCCCAGCATTTT
TRBJ2-1	TRBD1	NA	TRBV4-3	CASSREGAGNEQFF	TGCGCCAGCAGCCGAGAGGGGGCAGGGAATGAGCAGTTCTTC
TRBJ1-5	NA	NA	TRBV6-5	CASSFLDATNQPQHF	TGTGCCAGCAGTTTCCTGGACGCAACCAATCAGCCCCAGCATTTT
TRBJ1-2	NA	NA	TRBV10-3	CAISERSGQGYTF	TGTGCCATCAGTGAGAGAAGTGGACAGGGCTACACCTTC
TRBJ2-6	TRBD1	NA	TRBV12-3/TRBV12-4	CASSPRGPGANVLTF	TGTGCCAGCAGCCCAAGGGGGCCTGGGGCCAACGTCCTGACTTTC
TRBJ2-7	NA	few	TRBV7-2	CASAWASAEQYF	TGTGCCAGCGCTTGGGCTAGCGCCGAGCAGTACTTC